A selection of T cell receptor beta chains follows, all from one sample in a study of T-cell memory formation after mild COVID-19. TCRdb redid the calling of the 5' RACE reads with MiXCR, one entry per CDR3 protein. The data show around 340,000 distinct CDR3 sequences, around a sixth seen once. Sequenced input: PBMCs or a T cell subset sorted from them (not recorded which). All receptors derive from a man between 18 and 29 years old who had mild COVID-19 (a few samples of this study predate the infection). Cell type and time point are not known. Each CDR3 is given with its conserved first and last residue. A D gene is named only where the DNA matches it firmly. Size values are once, few and many counts, or a class for expanded clones, and some rows have none.

V gene	clone size	J gene	D gene	CDR3 protein	CDR3 DNA
TRBV29-1	few	TRBJ1-1	-	CSVLGDHTEAFF	TGCAGCGTCCTGGGGGACCACACTGAAGCTTTCTTT
TRBV5-1	-	TRBJ2-3	-	CASSLGRQADTQYF	TGCGCCAGCAGCTTGGGTCGTCAGGCAGATACGCAGTATTTT
TRBV7-6	few	TRBJ2-5	-	CASSFEGGQETQYF	TGTGCCAGCAGCTTTGAGGGCGGGCAAGAGACCCAGTACTTC
TRBV29-1	few	TRBJ1-4	-	CSVGDRRGNEKLFF	TGCAGCGTTGGGGACCGGCGAGGTAATGAAAAACTGTTTTTT
TRBV5-1	-	TRBJ2-3	-	CASSWAEGQEDTQYF	TGCGCCAGCAGCTGGGCGGAGGGGCAGGAAGATACGCAGTATTTT
TRBV6-2/TRBV6-3	many	TRBJ1-1	TRBD1	CASNPGDSGLDFF	TGTGCCAGCAACCCCGGGGACAGCGGGTTGGATTTCTTT
TRBV21-1	-	TRBJ1-2	-	CASTQGRTTFAYGYTF	TGTGCCAGCACCCAGGGACGGACTACATTTGCCTATGGCTACACCTTC
TRBV28	few	TRBJ1-5	-	CASSLGPGLNQPQHF	TGTGCCAGCAGTTTAGGGCCAGGGCTCAATCAGCCCCAGCATTTT
TRBV11-3	-	TRBJ1-1	TRBD1	CATDDRTGRASDTEAFF	TGTGCCACCGATGATAGGACAGGGAGGGCGTCGGACACTGAAGCTTTCTTT
TRBV7-2	many	TRBJ1-3	TRBD1	CASVVSWDRTSSGNTIYF	TGTGCCAGCGTTGTGAGCTGGGACAGGACTTCCTCTGGAAACACCATATATTTT
TRBV28	few	TRBJ1-1	-	CASTAGQTEAFF	TGTGCCAGCACCGCAGGGCAAACCGAAGCTTTCTTT
TRBV5-1	few	TRBJ2-1	TRBD1	CASSLGTGKPYNEQFF	TGCGCCAGCAGCTTGGGGACAGGGAAACCCTACAATGAGCAGTTCTTC
TRBV5-1	few	TRBJ2-3	TRBD2	CASSLGSGGATDTQYF	TGCGCCAGCAGCTTGGGAAGCGGGGGGGCAACAGATACGCAGTATTTT
TRBV29-1	-	TRBJ1-2	TRBD1	CSVEGQGDRNYGYTF	TGCAGCGTTGAAGGACAGGGGGACCGAAACTATGGCTACACCTTC
TRBV6-5	few	TRBJ2-2	TRBD1	CASSYSIGTANTGELFF	TGTGCCAGCAGTTACTCGATCGGGACAGCGAACACCGGGGAGCTGTTTTTT
TRBV12-3/TRBV12-4	few	TRBJ2-1	TRBD2	CASRPGTSRELEQFF	TGTGCCAGCAGACCTGGGACTAGCCGAGAACTTGAGCAGTTCTTC
TRBV2	-	TRBJ2-3	-	CASRPVGGEGTQYF	TGTGCCAGCAGGCCGGTTGGGGGTGAGGGTACGCAGTATTTT
TRBV4-1	-	TRBJ2-3	TRBD2	CASRPTSGGGDTQYF	TGCGCCAGCAGGCCAACTAGCGGGGGGGGAGATACGCAGTATTTT
TRBV3-1	few	TRBJ2-3	-	CASSDRQGTDTQYF	TGTGCCAGCAGCGACCGACAGGGCACAGATACGCAGTATTTT
TRBV12-3/TRBV12-4	-	TRBJ2-5	-	CASSSSAQETQYF	TGTGCCAGCAGTTCTAGCGCCCAAGAGACCCAGTACTTC
TRBV4-1	-	TRBJ1-2	TRBD1	CASSPYRSGQGHGYTF	TGCGCCAGCAGCCCCTACCGCTCTGGACAGGGCCATGGCTACACCTTC
TRBV6-5	few	TRBJ2-2	-	CASKKYTGELFF	TGTGCCAGCAAAAAGTACACCGGGGAGCTGTTTTTT
TRBV5-5	-	TRBJ2-1	-	CASSLVRETYNEQFF	TGTGCCAGCAGCTTGGTTCGGGAAACTTACAATGAGCAGTTCTTC
TRBV15	-	TRBJ2-1	-	CATSRDLPLVNEQFF	TGTGCCACCAGCAGAGATCTACCCCTAGTGAATGAGCAGTTCTTC
TRBV6-2/TRBV6-3	-	TRBJ2-1	TRBD1	CDSRGTGGFEQFF	TGTGACAGCAGGGGGACAGGGGGCTTTGAGCAGTTCTTC
TRBV12-3/TRBV12-4	few	TRBJ2-3	TRBD1	CASSPYRQGSTDTQYF	TGTGCCAGCAGTCCCTACCGACAGGGAAGCACAGATACGCAGTATTTT
TRBV27	few	TRBJ2-3	-	CASSRRLQEPTDTQYF	TGTGCCAGCAGTCGCCGACTACAAGAGCCCACAGATACGCAGTATTTT
TRBV2	-	TRBJ2-1	-	CASRKTDSSYNEQFF	TGTGCCAGCAGAAAAACAGACAGCTCCTACAATGAGCAGTTCTTC
TRBV7-6	few	TRBJ2-5	-	CASSFWEKETQYF	TGTGCCAGCAGCTTTTGGGAGAAAGAGACCCAGTACTTC
TRBV20-1	-	TRBJ1-5	-	CSARRDSGNQPQHF	TGCAGTGCTAGACGAGACAGTGGAAATCAGCCCCAGCATTTT
TRBV6-2/TRBV6-3	-	TRBJ2-3	TRBD2	CASSPWVSRGATDTQYF	TGTGCCAGCAGCCCCTGGGTTTCGCGGGGGGCAACAGATACGCAGTATTTT
TRBV4-1	many	TRBJ2-7	-	CASSQGLGVYEQYF	TGCGCCAGCAGCCAAGGGTTGGGCGTCTACGAGCAGTACTTC
TRBV7-8	-	TRBJ1-1	-	CASSLGERWAEAFF	TGTGCCAGCAGCTTAGGGGAGAGGTGGGCTGAAGCTTTCTTT
TRBV5-1	few	TRBJ2-1	-	CASSPGAFRYEQFF	TGCGCCAGCAGCCCCGGGGCCTTCAGGTACGAGCAGTTCTTC
TRBV11-2	-	TRBJ2-1	-	CASSLDLGGNNEQFF	TGTGCCAGCAGCTTAGATCTCGGGGGTAACAATGAGCAGTTCTTC
TRBV10-3	few	TRBJ2-1	TRBD1	CAISESTGINEQFF	TGTGCCATCAGTGAGTCGACAGGGATCAATGAGCAGTTCTTC
TRBV4-1	-	TRBJ1-6	-	CASSQEGGSSYNSPLHF	TGCGCCAGCAGCCAAGAGGGGGGGTCCTCCTATAATTCACCCCTCCACTTT
TRBV4-3	many	TRBJ2-3	-	CASSQDRAGYTQYF	TGCGCCAGCAGCCAAGATCGGGCGGGTTATACGCAGTATTTT
TRBV7-3	-	TRBJ2-1	-	CASSFGGTKYNEQFF	TGTGCCAGCAGCTTCGGGGGAACCAAATACAATGAGCAGTTCTTC
TRBV6-5	few	TRBJ2-1	-	CASSYRGASEQFF	TGTGCCAGCAGTTACAGGGGAGCAAGTGAGCAGTTCTTC
TRBV3-1	-	TRBJ1-2	-	CASSQEGSYGYTF	TGTGCCAGCAGCCAAGAGGGCAGCTATGGCTACACCTTC
TRBV15	-	TRBJ1-2	TRBD1	CATSRVQGEDYGYTF	TGTGCCACCAGCAGAGTTCAGGGGGAGGACTATGGCTACACCTTC
TRBV7-9	few	TRBJ2-1	TRBD2	CASSLPSGGTRDEQFF	TGTGCCAGCAGCTTACCTAGCGGGGGCACCCGGGATGAGCAGTTCTTC
TRBV6-1	-	TRBJ2-1	-	CASRSGYNEQFF	TGTGCCAGCAGATCAGGGTACAATGAGCAGTTCTTC
TRBV20-1	-	TRBJ2-7	-	CSARALGAGDTYEQYF	TGCAGTGCTAGAGCACTAGGAGCGGGCGATACCTACGAGCAGTACTTC
TRBV5-1	few	TRBJ1-2	TRBD1	CASSWRQGDGYTF	TGCGCCAGCTCCTGGCGGCAGGGGGATGGCTACACCTTC